These 23 T cell receptor beta chains were all obtained from the same sample, sequenced in a study of blood T cell repertoires in COVID-19. Repertoires were generated with immunoSEQ multiplex PCR, while TCRdb's copy carries only in-frame clones and drops some. Altogether roughly 100,000 clones are present, around nine tenths being singletons, with the ten largest covering about 3%. The sequenced sample consisted of peripheral blood. The receptors come from a human donor in a cohort sampled during active COVID-19.

The chain joins TRBV28 to TRBJ2-5; 13 positions match TRBD2. V was pared by 6 bases and J by 5 bases, with 9 bases of the junction left unmatched. This CDR3 has 16 residues. Per germline, CDR1 MDHEN and CDR2 SYDVKM. The chain's CDR3 is CASRRTSGRAGETQYF. CDR3 nucleotide sequence: TGTGCCAGCAGGCGAACTAGCGGGAGGGCCGGGGAGACCCAGTACTTC.

This clone was seen a handful of times. The chain couples TRBV19 to TRBJ2-1, with a possible D match to TRBD2 (5 bases). Germline CDR1 and CDR2: LNHDA and SQIVND (reference sequence). CDR3 length: 14 amino acids. Deletions cut 6 bases from V and 5 bases from J, with 14 bases between. CDR3 amino acids: CASRPDSPNNEQFF. In nucleotides, the CDR3 is TGTGCCAGTAGGCCGGACTCTCCCAACAATGAGCAGTTCTTC.

CDR3 coding DNA: TGTGCCAGCAGTGGACAGAACTATGGCTACACCTTC. As protein: CASSGQNYGYTF. The rearrangement links TRBV18 to TRBJ1-2; TRBD1 is a possible D gene (6 bases). The CDR3 is 12 amino acids. The germline V gene encodes CDR1 KGHSH and CDR2 LQKENI. The V and J ends lost 8 bases and 2 bases respectively, with 9 bases between them.

V and J are TRBV7-7 and TRBJ2-7; 13 bases line up with TRBD2. The CDR3 sequence is 15 residues long. In germline, CDR1 is SSHAT, CDR2 FNYEAQ (reference sequence). Trimming removed 5 bases from V and 2 bases from J; junction bases left unmatched: 3. The CDR3 nucleotides read TGTGCCAGCAGCCTAGGGACTAGCGGGACCTACGAGCAGTACTTC. Residues: CASSLGTSGTYEQYF. Filled out from reference TRBV7-7 and TRBJ2-7, the complete variable domain reads GAGVSQSPRYKVTKRGQDVTLRCDPISSHATLYWYQQALGQGPEFLTYFNYEAQPDKSGLPSDRFSAERPEGSISTLTIQRTEQRDSAMYRCASSLGTSGTYEQYFGPGTRLTVT.

The chain couples TRBV10-3 to TRBJ2-3, with D hard to call. CDR1 and CDR2 from the germline V gene are ENHRY and SYGVKD. The CDR3 is made up of 12 amino acids. The V end lost 4 bases, the J end lost 4 bases, and 6 bases lay between the germline ends. The CDR3 loop is CAISVYPDTQYF. CDR3 nucleotides: TGTGCCATCAGTGTTTATCCAGATACGCAGTATTTT.

The chain joins TRBV23-1 to TRBJ2-7; TRBD1 agrees at 9 bases. TRBV23-1 is classed as an ORF, of uncertain function. The CDR3 covers 16 residues. V was clipped by 0 bases and J by 5 bases; unmatched bases: 8. The CDR3 DNA reads as TGCGCCAGCAGTCAATCCCAGGGACAGGGAGTCCACGAGCAGTACTTC. This sequence encodes CASSQSQGQGVHEQYF.

CDR3 bases: TGTGCCAGCAGTTATGGGGGAGGGGGTGGCACTGAAGCTTTCTTT. Protein: CASSYGGGGGTEAFF. The chain recombines TRBV6-5 with TRBJ1-1, with D perhaps TRBD1 (6 bases). Germline V gene data show CDR1 as MNHEY and CDR2 as SVGAGI. Trimming pared 3 bases from V and 4 bases from J, leaving 15 bases between. The CDR3 runs 15 residues.

The chain joins TRBV7-9 to TRBJ2-2; D possibly corresponds to TRBD2 (6 bases). The CDR3 is made up of 12 amino acids. CDR1 and CDR2 (germline): SEHNR, FQNEAQ (reference sequence). V was shortened by 8 bases and J by 2 bases, with 6 bases between the two germline ends. CDR3 residues: CASGLNTGELFF. CDR3 sequence (DNA): TGTGCCAGCGGACTAAACACCGGGGAGCTGTTTTTT.

This clone occurred a few times. The V gene is TRBV7-8, the J gene TRBJ2-1; a possible D gene is TRBD1 (5 bases). V was clipped by 1 base and J by 8 bases, with 21 bases between them. This CDR3 spans 17 amino acids. Looked up from germline, CDR1 is SGHVS and CDR2 is FQNEAQ. This chain's CDR3 is CASSLVVGRVRGYEQFF. In DNA form, the CDR3 reads TGTGCCAGCAGCTTAGTAGTGGGCAGGGTCCGCGGCTATGAGCAGTTCTTC.

The chain recombines TRBV10-3 with TRBJ1-6; D call uncertain. Germline CDR1 is ENHRY and CDR2 is SYGVKD. V was pared by 10 bases and J by 9 bases, with 19 bases between. This CDR3 has 14 residues. CDR3 amino acids: CATGMERAGSPLHF. DNA for the CDR3: TGTGCCACCGGGATGGAGCGGGCTGGTTCACCCCTCCACTTT.

This clone showed up just a few times. A junction boundary mismatches the germline segment, possibly from a read error. The J gene is TRBJ2-5, the V gene TRBV7-7, with D perhaps matching TRBD1 (5 bases). The CDR3 extends over 14 amino acids. Germline CDR1 reads SSHAT; CDR2 reads FNYEAQ (reference sequence). CDR3 DNA: TGTGCTAGCAGCTCCGGGTTGGGGCGGGAGACCCAGTACTTC. It codes for CASSSGLGRETQYF.

This clone was counted a single time. CDR3 in amino acids: CASSQRVAGTSGRGDEQFF. The CDR3 nucleotides are TGTGCCAGCAGCCAAAGGGTCGCCGGGACTAGCGGGAGAGGTGATGAGCAGTTCTTC. The rearrangement joins TRBV4-2 to TRBJ2-1; the match to TRBD2 covers 14 bases. V shed 2 bases and J 8 bases; nucleotides not matched to a gene: 14. CDR1 is LGHNA and CDR2 is YNFKEQ in the germline V gene. CDR3 length: 19 amino acids.

The chain has TRBV5-6 and TRBJ2-1; weak D call: TRBD2 (6 bases). This CDR3 is 12 amino acids long. Trimming cost V 4 bases and J 11 bases, with 13 bases left between them. Germline CDR1 is SGHDT and CDR2 is YYEEEE. The CDR3 coding sequence is TGTGCCAGCAGCCCCGGGCGGACTAAGCAGTTCTTC. It specifies CASSPGRTKQFF.

The V gene is TRBV5-6, the J gene TRBJ1-4; 7 nucleotides align to TRBD1. The germline V gene encodes CDR1 SGHDT and CDR2 YYEEEE. The junction had 12 bases not matched to a gene; V was cut back by 0 bases and J by 10 bases. This CDR3 is built from 16 residues. CDR3 DNA: TGTGCCAGCAGCTTGGGGATACAGGGGTCCCTCGGAAAACTGTTTTTT. It is translated as CASSLGIQGSLGKLFF.

The genes are TRBV5-1 and TRBJ2-3; 7 nucleotides agree with TRBD1. CDR1 SGHRS and CDR2 YFSETQ come from the germline V gene. CDR3 length equals 15 residues. The V gene end was trimmed by 6 bases and the J gene end by 4 bases; junction bases not matched to a gene: 11. The CDR3 is CASNVVVGGADTQYF. The CDR3 DNA reads TGCGCCAGCAACGTTGTGGTAGGGGGCGCAGATACGCAGTATTTT. The variable domain in full, with the rest retrieved from reference TRBV5-1 and TRBJ2-3, is KAGVTQTPRYLIKTRGQQVTLSCSPISGHRSVSWYQQTPGQGLQFLFEYFSETQRNKGNFPGRFSGRQFSNSRSEMNVSTLELGDSALYLCASNVVVGGADTQYFGPGTRLTVL.

This clone was counted a single time. This chain uses TRBV5-6 with TRBJ1-6; D is undetermined. The germline V and J ends were trimmed by 1 base and 10 bases, with 18 bases remaining between them. Germline assignment: CDR1 SGHDT and CDR2 YYEEEE. CDR3 size: 16 residues. CDR3 amino acids: CASSLSLLSEESPLHF. For the CDR3, the DNA is TGTGCCAGCAGCTTGTCCCTCTTGAGTGAAGAGTCACCCCTCCACTTT.

This sequence joins TRBV19 and TRBJ1-2; no clear D. Germline CDR1 reads LNHDA; CDR2 reads SQIVND (reference sequence). V gave up 9 bases and J gave up 3 bases, with 14 bases separating them. The CDR3 covers 13 residues. The CDR3 region has the DNA TGTGCCAGCAGTCGGACGGGAGACTATGGCTACACCTTC. It codes for CASSRTGDYGYTF.

The rearrangement uses TRBV5-1 and TRBJ1-1; TRBD1 matches 12 bases. The germline CDR1 and CDR2 sequences are SGHRS and YFSETQ. CDR3 length equals 14 residues. The V segment lost 5 bases and the J segment 4 bases; nucleotides outside the gene matches: 3. The CDR3 DNA reads TGCGCCAGCAGGGGACAGGGGGCCGGCACTGAAGCTTTCTTT. Translating gives CASRGQGAGTEAFF.

The chain has TRBV24-1 and TRBJ1-2; 9 positions agree with TRBD1. CDR3 length: 16 amino acids. Germline lookup yields CDR1 KGHDR and CDR2 SFDVKD. V dropped 6 bases and J dropped 1; count of bases not matched to a gene: 8. The CDR3 loop reads CATSPGTGRVNYGYTF. The CDR3 coding sequence is TGTGCCACCAGTCCCGGGACAGGGCGTGTTAACTATGGCTACACCTTC.

This chain connects TRBV9 to TRBJ1-1, with 10 nucleotides matching TRBD1. V trimming: 4 bases; J trimming: 6 bases; junction bases outside the gene matches: 6. The V gene's germline CDR1 is SGDLS and CDR2 YYNGEE. The CDR3 is 14 amino acids. CDR3: CASSSRQGASEAFF. The CDR3 bases are TGTGCCAGCAGCTCTCGACAGGGGGCCTCTGAAGCTTTCTTT.

V and J are TRBV27 and TRBJ2-7, with 7 bases aligning to TRBD2. Per germline, CDR1 MNHEY and CDR2 SMNVEV (reference sequence). The CDR3 has 16 residues. V shed 5 bases, J shed 0 bases, and the junction held 10 bases outside the gene matches. The CDR3 sequence: CASSLIIAGSSYEQYF. DNA of the CDR3: TGTGCCAGCAGTCTCATAATAGCGGGTAGCTCCTACGAGCAGTACTTC.

The count of this clone is one. The gene calls are TRBV18 and TRBJ2-7; TRBD1 matches 7 bases. V gave up 6 bases and J gave up 3 bases; unmatched junction bases: 14. Germline loops: CDR1 KGHSH, CDR2 LQKENI. The length of the CDR3 is 16 residues. CDR3 DNA: TGTGCCAGCTCGCCCGTCCCGGGACAGACAAACTACGAGCAGTACTTC. Its protein is CASSPVPGQTNYEQYF.

This chain connects TRBV19 to TRBJ1-1, with a weak D call TRBD1 (5 bases). The germline V and J ends were trimmed by 3 bases and 5 bases, with 13 bases remaining between them. This CDR3 is 14 amino acids long. Germline V lookup: CDR1 LNHDA, CDR2 SQIVND (reference sequence). CDR3 coding DNA: TGTGCCAGTAGTATTAATAGCGGGGGGACTGAAGCTTTCTTT. Its translation is CASSINSGGTEAFF.